Presented here are 2 T cell receptor beta chains from one specimen sequenced in a study of cytomegalovirus exposure and HLA in healthy donors (dated by TCRdb to the late 2010s). The method was the immunoSEQ multiplex PCR assay. A mixture of 60 forward primers for TCR Vbeta segments and 13 reverse primers for TCR Jbeta segments was used in the multiplex PCR. Imported from immuneACCESS, the table was reduced by TCRdb to in-frame sequences with V and J called. These copies leave out some clones; in studies compared against another copy, an unresolved V gene accounts for under half, and the cause of the remainder is not known. The sample contains under 200,000 clones, roughly 13% of them found a single time. The top ten hold more than 7% of the sample. The sequencing sample was made of PBMCs. The receptors were gathered from a man over 45 in good health and CMV-seropositive.

The chain is built from TRBV6-1 and TRBJ1-2; TRBD1 agrees at 7 bases. Unmatched junction bases numbered 7, after V lost 5 bases and J lost 4 bases. Germline CDR1 is MNHNS and CDR2 is SASEGT. The CDR3 covers 14 residues. The CDR3 region has the DNA TGTGCCAGCAGTCCTAGGACAGGAAGCTATGGCTACACCTTC. Its translation is CASSPRTGSYGYTF.

CDR3 residues: CASSLIGRQLSNQPQHF. The CDR3 coding sequence is TGTGCCAGCAGCTTAATAGGTAGACAACTTAGCAATCAGCCCCAGCATTTT. V gene TRBV7-3 combines with J gene TRBJ1-5; D gene uncertain. The CDR3 consists of 17 residues. CDR1 is SGHTA, CDR2 FQGTGA, per germline. Trimming took 1 base from V and 0 from J, leaving 13 bases between them.